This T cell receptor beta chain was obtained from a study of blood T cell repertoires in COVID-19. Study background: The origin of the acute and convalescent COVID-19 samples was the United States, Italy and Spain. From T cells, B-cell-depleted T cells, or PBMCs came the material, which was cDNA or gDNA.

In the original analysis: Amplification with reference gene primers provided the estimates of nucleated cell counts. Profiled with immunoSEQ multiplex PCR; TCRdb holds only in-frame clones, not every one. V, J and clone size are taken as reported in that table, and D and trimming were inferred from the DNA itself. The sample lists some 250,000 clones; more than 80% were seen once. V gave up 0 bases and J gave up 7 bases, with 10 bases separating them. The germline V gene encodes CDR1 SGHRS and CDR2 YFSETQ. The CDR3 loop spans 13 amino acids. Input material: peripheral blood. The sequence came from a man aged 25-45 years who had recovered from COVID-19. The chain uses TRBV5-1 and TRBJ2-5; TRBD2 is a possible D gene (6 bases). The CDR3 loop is CASSLGGEVTQYF. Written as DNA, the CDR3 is TGCGCCAGCAGCTTGGGAGGGGAGGTGACCCAGTACTTC.